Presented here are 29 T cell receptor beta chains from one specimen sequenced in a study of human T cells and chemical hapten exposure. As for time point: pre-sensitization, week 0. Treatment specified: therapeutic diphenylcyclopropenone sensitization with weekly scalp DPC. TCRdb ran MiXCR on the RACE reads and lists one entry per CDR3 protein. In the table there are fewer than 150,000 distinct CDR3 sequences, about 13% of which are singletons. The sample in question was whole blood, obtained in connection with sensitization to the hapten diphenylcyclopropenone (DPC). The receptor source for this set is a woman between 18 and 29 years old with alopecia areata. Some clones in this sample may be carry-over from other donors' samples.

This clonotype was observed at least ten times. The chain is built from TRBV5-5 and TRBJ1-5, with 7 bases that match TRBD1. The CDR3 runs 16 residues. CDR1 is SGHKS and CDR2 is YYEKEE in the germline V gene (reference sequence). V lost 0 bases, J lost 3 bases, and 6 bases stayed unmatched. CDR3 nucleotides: TGTGCCAGCAGCTTGGCCGGTGGACAGGTCAATCAGCCCCAGCATTTT. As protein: CASSLAGGQVNQPQHF.

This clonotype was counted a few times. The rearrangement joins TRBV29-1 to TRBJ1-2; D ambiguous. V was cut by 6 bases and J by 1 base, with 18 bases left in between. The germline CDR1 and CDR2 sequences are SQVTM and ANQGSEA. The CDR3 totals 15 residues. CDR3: CSVGTLGGINYGYTF. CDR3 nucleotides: TGCAGCGTCGGAACCCTGGGAGGGATTAACTATGGCTACACCTTC.

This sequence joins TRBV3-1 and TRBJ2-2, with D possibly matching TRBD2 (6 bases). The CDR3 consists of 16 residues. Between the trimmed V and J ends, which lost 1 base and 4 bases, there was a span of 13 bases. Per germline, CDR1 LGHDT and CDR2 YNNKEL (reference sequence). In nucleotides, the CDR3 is TGTGCCAGCAGCCAAGTGGAGGGTACGGGCACCGGGGAGCTGTTTTTT. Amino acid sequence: CASSQVEGTGTGELFF.

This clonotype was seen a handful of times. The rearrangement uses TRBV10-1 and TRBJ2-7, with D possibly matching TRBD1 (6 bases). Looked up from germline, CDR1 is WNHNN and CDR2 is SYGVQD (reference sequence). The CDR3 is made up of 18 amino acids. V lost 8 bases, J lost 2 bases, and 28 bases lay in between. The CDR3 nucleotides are TGCGCCAGCGCGACCGGGACATGGGTCAACAAAATTACCTACGAGCAGTACTTC. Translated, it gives CASATGTWVNKITYEQYF.

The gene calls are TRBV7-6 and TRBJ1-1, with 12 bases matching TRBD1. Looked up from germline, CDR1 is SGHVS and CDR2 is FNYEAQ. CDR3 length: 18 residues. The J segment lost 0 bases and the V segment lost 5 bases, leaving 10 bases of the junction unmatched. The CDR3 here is CASSPPGDRGLVNTEAFF. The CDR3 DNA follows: TGTGCCAGCAGCCCGCCCGGGGACAGGGGGCTTGTGAACACTGAAGCTTTCTTT.

CDR3 region: CASIRGTDTDTQYF. The DNA for the CDR3 is TGTGCCAGCATCCGAGGGACAGACACAGATACGCAGTATTTT. The rearrangement joins TRBV6-1 to TRBJ2-3; 7 nucleotides align to TRBD1. The CDR3 covers 14 residues. Trimming removed 7 bases from V and 2 bases from J; junction bases left unmatched: 6. Germline V gene lookup returns CDR1 MNHNS and CDR2 SASEGT.

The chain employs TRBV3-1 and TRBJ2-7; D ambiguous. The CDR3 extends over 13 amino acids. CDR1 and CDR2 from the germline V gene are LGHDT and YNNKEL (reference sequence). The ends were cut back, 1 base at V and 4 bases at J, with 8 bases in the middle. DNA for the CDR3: TGTGCCAGCAGCCAAGCCCACGGTTACGAGCAGTACTTC. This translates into CASSQAHGYEQYF.

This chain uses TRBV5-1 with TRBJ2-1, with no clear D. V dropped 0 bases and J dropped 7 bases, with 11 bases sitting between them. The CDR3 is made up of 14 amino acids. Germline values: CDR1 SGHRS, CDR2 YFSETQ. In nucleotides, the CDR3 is TGCGCCAGCAGCTTGGTACCAGGTAGGAATGAGCAGTTCTTC. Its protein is CASSLVPGRNEQFF.

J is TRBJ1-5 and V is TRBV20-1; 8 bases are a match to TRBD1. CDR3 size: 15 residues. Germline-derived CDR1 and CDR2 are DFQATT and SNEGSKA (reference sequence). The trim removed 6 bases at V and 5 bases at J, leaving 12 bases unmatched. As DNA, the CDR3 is TGCAGTGCCCCCCCACAGGGGGAGCCCCATCAGCCCCAGCATTTT. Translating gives CSAPPQGEPHQPQHF.

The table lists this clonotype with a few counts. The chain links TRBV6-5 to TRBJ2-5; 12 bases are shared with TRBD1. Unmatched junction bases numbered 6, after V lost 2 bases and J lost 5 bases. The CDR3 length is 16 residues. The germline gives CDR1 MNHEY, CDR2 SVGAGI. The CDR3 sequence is CASSYRDRGRRETQYF. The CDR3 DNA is TGTGCCAGCAGTTACAGGGACAGGGGGCGTCGTGAGACCCAGTACTTC.

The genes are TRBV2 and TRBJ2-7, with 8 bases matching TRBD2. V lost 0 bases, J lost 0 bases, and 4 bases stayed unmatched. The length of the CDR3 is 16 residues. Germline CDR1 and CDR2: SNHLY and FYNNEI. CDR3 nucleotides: TGTGCCAGCAGTGAAGCGGAGCGGGGGTACTCCTACGAGCAGTACTTC. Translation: CASSEAERGYSYEQYF.

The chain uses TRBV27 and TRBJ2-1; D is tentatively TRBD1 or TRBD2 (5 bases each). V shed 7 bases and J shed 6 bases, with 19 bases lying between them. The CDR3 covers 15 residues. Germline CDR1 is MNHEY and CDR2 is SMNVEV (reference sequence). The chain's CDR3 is CASTRDPDTINEQFF. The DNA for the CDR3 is TGTGCCAGCACCCGGGACCCTGATACAATCAATGAGCAGTTCTTC.

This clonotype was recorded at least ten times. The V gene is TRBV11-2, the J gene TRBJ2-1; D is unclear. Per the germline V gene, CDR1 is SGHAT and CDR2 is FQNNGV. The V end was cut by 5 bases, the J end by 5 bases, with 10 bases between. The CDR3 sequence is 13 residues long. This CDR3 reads CASSATTDNEQFF. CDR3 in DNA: TGTGCCAGCAGCGCCACAACAGACAATGAGCAGTTCTTC.

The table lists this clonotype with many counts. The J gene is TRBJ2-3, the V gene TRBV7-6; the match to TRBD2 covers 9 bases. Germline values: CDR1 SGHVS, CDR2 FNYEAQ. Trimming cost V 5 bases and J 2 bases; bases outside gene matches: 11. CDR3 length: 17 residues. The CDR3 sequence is CASSPRGGTSFTDTQYF. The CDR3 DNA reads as TGTGCCAGCAGCCCCCGGGGGGGGACTAGCTTCACAGATACGCAGTATTTT.

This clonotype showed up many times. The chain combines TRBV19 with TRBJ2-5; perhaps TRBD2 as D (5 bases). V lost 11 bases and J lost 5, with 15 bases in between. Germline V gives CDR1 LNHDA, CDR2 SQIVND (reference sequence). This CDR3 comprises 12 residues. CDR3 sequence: CAAGPGGETQYF. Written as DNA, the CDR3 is TGTGCCGCTGGGCCGGGCGGGGAGACCCAGTACTTC.

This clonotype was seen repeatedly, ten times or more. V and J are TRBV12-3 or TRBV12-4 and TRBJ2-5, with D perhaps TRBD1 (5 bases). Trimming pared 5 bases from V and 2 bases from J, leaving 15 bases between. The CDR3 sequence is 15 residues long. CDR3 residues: CASSPDRTKQETQYF. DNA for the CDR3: TGTGCCAGCAGTCCTGACAGAACAAAACAAGAGACCCAGTACTTC.

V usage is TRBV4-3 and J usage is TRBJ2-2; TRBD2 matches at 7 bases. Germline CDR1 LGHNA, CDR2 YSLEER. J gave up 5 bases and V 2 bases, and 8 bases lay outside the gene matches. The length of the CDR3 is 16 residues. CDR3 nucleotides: TGCGCCAGCAGCCAACGCGTGGGGCGGGGGACCGGGGAGCTGTTTTTT. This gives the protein CASSQRVGRGTGELFF.

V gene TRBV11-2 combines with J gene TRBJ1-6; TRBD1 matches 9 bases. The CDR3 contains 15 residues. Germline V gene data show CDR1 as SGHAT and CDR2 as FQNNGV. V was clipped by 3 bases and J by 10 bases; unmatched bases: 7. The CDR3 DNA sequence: TGTGCCAGCAGCTTCGAACAGGGGGCGCGGTCACCCCTCCACTTT. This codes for CASSFEQGARSPLHF.

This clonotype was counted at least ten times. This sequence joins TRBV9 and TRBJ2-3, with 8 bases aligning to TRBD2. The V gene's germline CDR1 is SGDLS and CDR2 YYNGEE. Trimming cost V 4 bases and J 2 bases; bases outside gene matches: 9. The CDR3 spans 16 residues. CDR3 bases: TGTGCCAGCAGCTCCCTCCGGGGGGGCGTCACAGATACGCAGTATTTT. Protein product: CASSSLRGGVTDTQYF.

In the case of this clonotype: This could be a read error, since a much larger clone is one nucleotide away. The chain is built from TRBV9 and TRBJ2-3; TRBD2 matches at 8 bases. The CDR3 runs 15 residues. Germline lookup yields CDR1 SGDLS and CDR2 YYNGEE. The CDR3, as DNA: TGTGCCAGCAGCGTCCGGACTAGCCCCACAGGTACGCAGTATTTT. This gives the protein CASSVRTSPTGTQYF.

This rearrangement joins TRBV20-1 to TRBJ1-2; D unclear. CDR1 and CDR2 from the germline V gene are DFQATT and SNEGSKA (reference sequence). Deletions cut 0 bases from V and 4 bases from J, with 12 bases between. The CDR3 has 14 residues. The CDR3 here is CSARDKAEVYGYTF. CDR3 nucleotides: TGCAGTGCTAGAGATAAAGCAGAGGTCTATGGCTACACCTTC.

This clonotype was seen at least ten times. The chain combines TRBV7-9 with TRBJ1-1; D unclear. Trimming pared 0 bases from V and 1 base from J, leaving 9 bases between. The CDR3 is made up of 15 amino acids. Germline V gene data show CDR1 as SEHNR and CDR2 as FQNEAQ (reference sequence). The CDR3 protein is CASSLASHPNTEAFF. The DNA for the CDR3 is TGTGCCAGCAGCTTAGCGTCTCACCCGAACACTGAAGCTTTCTTT.

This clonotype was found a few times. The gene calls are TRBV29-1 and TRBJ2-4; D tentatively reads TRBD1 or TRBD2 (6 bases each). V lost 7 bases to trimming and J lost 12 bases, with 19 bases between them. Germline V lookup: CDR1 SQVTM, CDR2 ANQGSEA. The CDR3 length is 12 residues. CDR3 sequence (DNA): TGCAGCGCAGGGGAGGTGGGTACGCCTCAGTACTTC. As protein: CSAGEVGTPQYF.

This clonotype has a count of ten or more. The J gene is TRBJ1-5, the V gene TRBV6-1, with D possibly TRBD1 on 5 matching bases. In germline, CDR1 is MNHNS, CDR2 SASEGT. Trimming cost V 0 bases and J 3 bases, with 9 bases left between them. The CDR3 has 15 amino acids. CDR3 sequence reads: CASSEAVGDNQPQHF. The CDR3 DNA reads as TGTGCCAGCAGTGAAGCAGTAGGGGACAATCAGCCCCAGCATTTT.

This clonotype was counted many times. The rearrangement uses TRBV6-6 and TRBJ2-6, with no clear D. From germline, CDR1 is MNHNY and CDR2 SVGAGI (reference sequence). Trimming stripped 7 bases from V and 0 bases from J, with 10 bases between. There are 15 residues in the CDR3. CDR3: CASTFPSSGANVLTF. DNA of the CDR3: TGTGCCAGCACCTTCCCTTCCTCTGGGGCCAACGTCCTGACTTTC.

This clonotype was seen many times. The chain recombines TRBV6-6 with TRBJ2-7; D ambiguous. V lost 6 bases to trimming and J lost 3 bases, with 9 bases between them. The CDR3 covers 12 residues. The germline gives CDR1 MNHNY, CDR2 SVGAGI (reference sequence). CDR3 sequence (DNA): TGTGCCAGCAGCTCAGACGACTACGAGCAGTACTTC. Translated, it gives CASSSDDYEQYF.

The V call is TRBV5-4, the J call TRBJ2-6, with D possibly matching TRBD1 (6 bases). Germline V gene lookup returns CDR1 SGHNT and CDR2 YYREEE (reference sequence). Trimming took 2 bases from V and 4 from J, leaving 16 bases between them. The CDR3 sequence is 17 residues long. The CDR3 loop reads CASSFRGIPTGANVLTF. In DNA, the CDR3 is TGTGCCAGCAGCTTCAGGGGAATTCCAACCGGGGCCAACGTCCTGACTTTC.

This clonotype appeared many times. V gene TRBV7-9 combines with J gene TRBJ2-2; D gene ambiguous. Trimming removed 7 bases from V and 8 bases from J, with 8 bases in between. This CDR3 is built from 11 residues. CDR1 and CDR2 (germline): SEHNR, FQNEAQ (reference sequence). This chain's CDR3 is CASTRPGELFF. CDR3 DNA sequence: TGTGCCAGCACCCGACCGGGGGAGCTGTTTTTT.

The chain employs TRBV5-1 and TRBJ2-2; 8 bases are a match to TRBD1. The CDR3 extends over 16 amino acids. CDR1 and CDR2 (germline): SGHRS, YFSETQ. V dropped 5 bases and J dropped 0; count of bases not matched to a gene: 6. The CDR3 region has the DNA TGCGCCAGCAGGCGGGGACAGGCCGCGAACACCGGGGAGCTGTTTTTT. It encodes CASRRGQAANTGELFF.